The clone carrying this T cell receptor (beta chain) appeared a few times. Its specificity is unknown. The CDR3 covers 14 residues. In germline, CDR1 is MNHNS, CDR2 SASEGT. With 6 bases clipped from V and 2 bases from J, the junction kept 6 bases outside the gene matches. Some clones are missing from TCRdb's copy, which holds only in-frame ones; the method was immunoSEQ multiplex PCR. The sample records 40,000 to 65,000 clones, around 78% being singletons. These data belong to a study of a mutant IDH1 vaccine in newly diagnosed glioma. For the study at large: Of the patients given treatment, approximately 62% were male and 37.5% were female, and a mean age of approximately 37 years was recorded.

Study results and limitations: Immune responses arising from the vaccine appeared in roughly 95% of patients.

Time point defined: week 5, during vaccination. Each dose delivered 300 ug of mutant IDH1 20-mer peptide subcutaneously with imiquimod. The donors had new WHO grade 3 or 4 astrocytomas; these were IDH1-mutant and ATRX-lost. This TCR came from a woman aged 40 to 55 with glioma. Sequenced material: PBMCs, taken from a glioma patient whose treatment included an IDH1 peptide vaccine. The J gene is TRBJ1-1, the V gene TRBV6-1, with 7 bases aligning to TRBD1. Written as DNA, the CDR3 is TGTGCCAGCAGGAGCCGGGACAGAAACACTGAAGCTTTCTTT. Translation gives CASRSRDRNTEAFF.